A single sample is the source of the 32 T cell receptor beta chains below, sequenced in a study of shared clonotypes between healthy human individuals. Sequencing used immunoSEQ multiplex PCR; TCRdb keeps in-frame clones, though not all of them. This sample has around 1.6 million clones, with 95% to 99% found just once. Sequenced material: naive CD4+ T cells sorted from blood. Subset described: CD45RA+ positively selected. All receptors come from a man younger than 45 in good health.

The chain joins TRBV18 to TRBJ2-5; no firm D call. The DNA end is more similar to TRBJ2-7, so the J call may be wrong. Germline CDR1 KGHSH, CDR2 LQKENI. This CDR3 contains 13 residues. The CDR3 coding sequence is TGTGCCAGCTCACCAACCCTTGGGTACGAGCAGTACTTC. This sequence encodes CASSPTLGYEQYF.

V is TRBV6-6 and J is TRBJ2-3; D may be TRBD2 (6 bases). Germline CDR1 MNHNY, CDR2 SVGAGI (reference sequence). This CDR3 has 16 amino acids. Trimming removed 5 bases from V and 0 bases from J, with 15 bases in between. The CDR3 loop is CASSPKGRESTDTQYF. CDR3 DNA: TGTGCCAGCAGTCCAAAGGGCCGGGAGAGCACAGATACGCAGTATTTT.

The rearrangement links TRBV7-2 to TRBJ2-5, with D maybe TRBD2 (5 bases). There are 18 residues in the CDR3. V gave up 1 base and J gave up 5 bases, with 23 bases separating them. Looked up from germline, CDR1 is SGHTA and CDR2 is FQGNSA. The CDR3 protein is CASSLVGRRALGGETQYF. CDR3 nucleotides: TGTGCCAGCAGCTTAGTGGGAAGGCGGGCGTTGGGTGGTGAGACCCAGTACTTC.

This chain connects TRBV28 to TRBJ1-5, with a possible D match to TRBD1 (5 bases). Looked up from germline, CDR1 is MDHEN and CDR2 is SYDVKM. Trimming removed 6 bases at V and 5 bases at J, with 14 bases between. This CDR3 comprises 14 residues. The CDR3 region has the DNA TGTGCCAGCAGCCCCGGGGCAGATCATCAGCCCCAGCATTTT. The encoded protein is CASSPGADHQPQHF.

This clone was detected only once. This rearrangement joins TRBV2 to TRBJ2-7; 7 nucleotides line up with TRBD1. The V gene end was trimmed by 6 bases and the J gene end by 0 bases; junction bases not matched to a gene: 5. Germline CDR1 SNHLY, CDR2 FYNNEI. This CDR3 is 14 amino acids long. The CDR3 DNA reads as TGTGCCAGCAGCGGGACAGAGCTCTCCTACGAGCAGTACTTC. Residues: CASSGTELSYEQYF.

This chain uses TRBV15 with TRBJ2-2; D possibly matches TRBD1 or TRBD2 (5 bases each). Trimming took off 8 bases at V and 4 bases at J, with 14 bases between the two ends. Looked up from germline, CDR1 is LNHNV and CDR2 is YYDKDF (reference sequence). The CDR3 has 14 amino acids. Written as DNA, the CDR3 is TGTGCCACCCGGTGGGGGAGTGGCACCGGGGAGCTGTTTTTT. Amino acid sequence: CATRWGSGTGELFF.

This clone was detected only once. In DNA form, the CDR3 reads TGTGCCAGCAATCCAAGGACAGGGGAGTCCGGTGAGCAGTTCTTC. Its translation: CASNPRTGESGEQFF. The rearrangement uses TRBV2 and TRBJ2-1; TRBD1 matches at 9 bases. The CDR3 is 15 residues long. V was pared by 7 bases and J by 9 bases, with 13 bases of the junction left unmatched. Germline CDR1 SNHLY, CDR2 FYNNEI.

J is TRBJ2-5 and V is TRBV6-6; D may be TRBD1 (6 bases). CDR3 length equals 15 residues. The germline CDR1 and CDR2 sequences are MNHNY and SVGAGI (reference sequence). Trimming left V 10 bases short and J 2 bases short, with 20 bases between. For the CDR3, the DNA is TGTGCCACCTCACCCAACCTCGGGACACAAGAGACCCAGTACTTC. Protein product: CATSPNLGTQETQYF.

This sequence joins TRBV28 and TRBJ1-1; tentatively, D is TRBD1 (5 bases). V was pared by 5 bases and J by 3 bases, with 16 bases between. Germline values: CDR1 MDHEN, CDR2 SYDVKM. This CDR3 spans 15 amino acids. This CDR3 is CASSAGLWRHTEAFF. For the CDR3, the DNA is TGTGCCAGCAGTGCGGGACTCTGGAGACACACTGAAGCTTTCTTT.

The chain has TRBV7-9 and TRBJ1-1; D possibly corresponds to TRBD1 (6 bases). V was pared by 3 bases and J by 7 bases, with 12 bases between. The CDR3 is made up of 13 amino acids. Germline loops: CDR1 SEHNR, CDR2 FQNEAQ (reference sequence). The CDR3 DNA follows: TGTGCCAGCAGCTTTCGGGGGACATTTGAAGCTTTCTTT. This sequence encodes CASSFRGTFEAFF.

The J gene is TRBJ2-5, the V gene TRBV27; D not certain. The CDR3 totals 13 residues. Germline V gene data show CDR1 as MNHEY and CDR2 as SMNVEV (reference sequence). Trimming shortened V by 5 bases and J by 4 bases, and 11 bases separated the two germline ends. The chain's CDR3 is CASSPPGIETQYF. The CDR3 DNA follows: TGTGCCAGCAGTCCACCCGGAATAGAGACCCAGTACTTC.

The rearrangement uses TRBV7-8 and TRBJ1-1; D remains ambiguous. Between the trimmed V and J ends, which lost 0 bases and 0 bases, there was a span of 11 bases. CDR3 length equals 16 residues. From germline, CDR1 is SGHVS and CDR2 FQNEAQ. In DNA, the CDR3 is TGTGCCAGCAGCTTAGCCCACGCAGGTATGAACACTGAAGCTTTCTTT. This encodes CASSLAHAGMNTEAFF.

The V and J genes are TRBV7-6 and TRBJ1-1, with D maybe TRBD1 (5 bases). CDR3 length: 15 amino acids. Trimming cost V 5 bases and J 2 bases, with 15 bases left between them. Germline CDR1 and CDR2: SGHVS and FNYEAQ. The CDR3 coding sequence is TGTGCCAGCAGCCCTCGCGGTCGGACAAACACTGAAGCTTTCTTT. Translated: CASSPRGRTNTEAFF.

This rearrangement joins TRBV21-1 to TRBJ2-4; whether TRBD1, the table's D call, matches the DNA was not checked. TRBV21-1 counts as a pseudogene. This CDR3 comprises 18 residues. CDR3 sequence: CASSKALWDRASKNIQYF. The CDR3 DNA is TGTGCCAGCAGCAAAGCGCTTTGGGACAGGGCCTCCAAAAACATTCAGTACTTC.

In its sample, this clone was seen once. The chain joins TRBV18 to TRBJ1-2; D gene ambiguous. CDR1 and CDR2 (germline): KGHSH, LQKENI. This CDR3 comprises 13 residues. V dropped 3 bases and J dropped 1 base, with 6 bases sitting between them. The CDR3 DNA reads TGTGCCAGCTCACCCACAAATAACTATGGCTACACCTTC. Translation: CASSPTNNYGYTF.

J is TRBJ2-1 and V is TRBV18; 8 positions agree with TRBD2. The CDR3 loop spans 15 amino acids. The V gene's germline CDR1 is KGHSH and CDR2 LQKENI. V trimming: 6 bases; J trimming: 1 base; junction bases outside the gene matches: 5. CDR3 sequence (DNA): TGTGCCAGCTCCTCCATAGCGGGATCCTACAATGAGCAGTTCTTC. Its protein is CASSSIAGSYNEQFF.

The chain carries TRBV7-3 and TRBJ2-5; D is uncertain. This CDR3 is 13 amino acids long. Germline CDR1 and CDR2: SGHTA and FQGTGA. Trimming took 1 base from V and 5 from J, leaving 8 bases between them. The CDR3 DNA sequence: TGTGCCAGCAGCTTAATCGTCCAGGAGACCCAGTACTTC. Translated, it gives CASSLIVQETQYF.

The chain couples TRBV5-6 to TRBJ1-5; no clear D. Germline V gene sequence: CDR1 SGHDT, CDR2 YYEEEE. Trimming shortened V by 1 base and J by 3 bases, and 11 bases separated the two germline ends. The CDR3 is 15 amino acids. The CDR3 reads CASSLRSGTNQPQHF. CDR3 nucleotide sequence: TGTGCCAGCAGCTTGAGGTCGGGTACCAATCAGCCCCAGCATTTT.

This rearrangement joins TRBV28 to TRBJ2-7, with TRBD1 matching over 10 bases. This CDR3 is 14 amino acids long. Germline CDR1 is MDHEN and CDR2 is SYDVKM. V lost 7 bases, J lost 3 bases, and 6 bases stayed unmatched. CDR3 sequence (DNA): TGTGCCAGCATAAGGACAGGGGGAGTCTACGAGCAGTACTTC. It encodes CASIRTGGVYEQYF.

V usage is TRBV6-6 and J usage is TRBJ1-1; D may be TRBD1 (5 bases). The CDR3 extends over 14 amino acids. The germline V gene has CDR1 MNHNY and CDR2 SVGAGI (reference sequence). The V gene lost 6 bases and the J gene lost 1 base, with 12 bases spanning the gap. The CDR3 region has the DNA TGTGCCAGCAGATTCCAGACAGCGAACACTGAAGCTTTCTTT. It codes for CASRFQTANTEAFF.

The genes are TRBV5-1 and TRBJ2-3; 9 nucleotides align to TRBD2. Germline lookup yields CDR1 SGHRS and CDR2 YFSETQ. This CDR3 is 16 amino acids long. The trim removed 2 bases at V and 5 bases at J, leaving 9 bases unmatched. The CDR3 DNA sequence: TGCGCCAGCAGCTTCGGGGTAGCGGGAGCGGGAGATACGCAGTATTTT. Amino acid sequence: CASSFGVAGAGDTQYF. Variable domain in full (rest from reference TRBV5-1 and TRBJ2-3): KAGVTQTPRYLIKTRGQQVTLSCSPISGHRSVSWYQQTPGQGLQFLFEYFSETQRNKGNFPGRFSGRQFSNSRSEMNVSTLELGDSALYLCASSFGVAGAGDTQYFGPGTRLTVL.

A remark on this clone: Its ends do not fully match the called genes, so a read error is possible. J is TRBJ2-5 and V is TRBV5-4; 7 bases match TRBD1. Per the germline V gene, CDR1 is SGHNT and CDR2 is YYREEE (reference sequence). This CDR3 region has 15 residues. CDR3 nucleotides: TGTGCCAGCAGTTTGGGACAGTCGATCCAAGAGACCCAGTACTTC. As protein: CASSLGQSIQETQYF.

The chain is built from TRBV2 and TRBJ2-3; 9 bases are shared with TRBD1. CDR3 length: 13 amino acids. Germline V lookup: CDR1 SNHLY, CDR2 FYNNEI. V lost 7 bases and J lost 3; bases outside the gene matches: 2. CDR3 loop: CASTGTGTDTQYF. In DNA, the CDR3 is TGTGCCAGCACCGGGACAGGGACAGATACGCAGTATTTT. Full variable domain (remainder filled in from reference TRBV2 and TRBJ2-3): EPEVTQTPSHQVTQMGQEVILRCVPISNHLYFYWYRQILGQKVEFLVSFYNNEISEKSEIFDDQFSVERPDGSNFTLKIRSTKLEDSAMYFCASTGTGTDTQYFGPGTRLTVL.

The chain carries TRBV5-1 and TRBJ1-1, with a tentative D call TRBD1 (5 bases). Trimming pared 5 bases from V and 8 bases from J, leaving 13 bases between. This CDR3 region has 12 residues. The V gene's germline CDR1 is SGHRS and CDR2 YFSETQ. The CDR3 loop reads CASRISGLEAFF. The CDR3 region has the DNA TGCGCCAGCAGGATCTCGGGACTCGAAGCTTTCTTT.

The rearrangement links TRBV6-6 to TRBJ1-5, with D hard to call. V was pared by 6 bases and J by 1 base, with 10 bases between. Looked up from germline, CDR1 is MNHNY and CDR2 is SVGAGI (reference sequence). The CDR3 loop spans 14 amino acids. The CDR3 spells CASRPPGSNQPQHF. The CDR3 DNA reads TGTGCCAGCAGACCTCCGGGAAGCAATCAGCCCCAGCATTTT.

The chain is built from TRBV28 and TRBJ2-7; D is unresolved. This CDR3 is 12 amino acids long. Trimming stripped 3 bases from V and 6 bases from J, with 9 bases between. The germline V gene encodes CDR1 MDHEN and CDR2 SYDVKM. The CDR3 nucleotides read TGTGCCAGCAGTTTTAAGGGAACCGAGCAGTACTTC. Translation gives CASSFKGTEQYF. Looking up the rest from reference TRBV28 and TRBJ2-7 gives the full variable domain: DVKVTQSSRYLVKRTGEKVFLECVQDMDHENMFWYRQDPGLGLRLIYFSYDVKMKEKGDIPEGYSVSREKKERFSLILESASTNQTSMYLCASSFKGTEQYFGPGTRLTVT.

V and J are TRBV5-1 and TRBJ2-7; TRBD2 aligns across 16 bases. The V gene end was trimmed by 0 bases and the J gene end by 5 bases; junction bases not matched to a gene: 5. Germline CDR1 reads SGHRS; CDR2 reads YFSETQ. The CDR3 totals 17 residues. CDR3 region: CASSLGEGLAGGNEQYF. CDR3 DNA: TGCGCCAGCAGCTTGGGAGAGGGACTAGCGGGAGGGAACGAGCAGTACTTC.

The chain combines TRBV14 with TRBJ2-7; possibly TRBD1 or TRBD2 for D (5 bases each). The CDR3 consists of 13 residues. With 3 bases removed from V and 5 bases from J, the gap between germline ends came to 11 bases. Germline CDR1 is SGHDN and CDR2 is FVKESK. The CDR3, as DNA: TGTGCCAGCAGCCAGGGGGTACACCACGAGCAGTACTTC. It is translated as CASSQGVHHEQYF.

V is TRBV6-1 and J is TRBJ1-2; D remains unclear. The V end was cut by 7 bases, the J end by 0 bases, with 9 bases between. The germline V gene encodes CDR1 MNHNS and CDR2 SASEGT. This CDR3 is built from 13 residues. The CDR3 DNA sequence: TGTGCCAGCATCGGGAATGCTAACTATGGCTACACCTTC. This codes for CASIGNANYGYTF.

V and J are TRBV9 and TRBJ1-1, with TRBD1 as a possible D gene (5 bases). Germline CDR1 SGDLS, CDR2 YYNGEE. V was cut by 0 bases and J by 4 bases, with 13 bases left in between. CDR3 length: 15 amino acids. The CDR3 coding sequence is TGTGCCAGCAGCGTAGTTAGGACGGGGGGCACTGAAGCTTTCTTT. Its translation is CASSVVRTGGTEAFF.

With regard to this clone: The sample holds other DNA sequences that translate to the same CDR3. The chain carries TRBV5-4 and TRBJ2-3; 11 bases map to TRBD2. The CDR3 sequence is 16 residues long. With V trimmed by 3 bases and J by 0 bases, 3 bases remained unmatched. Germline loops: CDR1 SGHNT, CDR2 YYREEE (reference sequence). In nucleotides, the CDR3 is TGTGCCAGCAGCTCTAGGACTAGCGGGAGCACAGATACGCAGTATTTT. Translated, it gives CASSSRTSGSTDTQYF.

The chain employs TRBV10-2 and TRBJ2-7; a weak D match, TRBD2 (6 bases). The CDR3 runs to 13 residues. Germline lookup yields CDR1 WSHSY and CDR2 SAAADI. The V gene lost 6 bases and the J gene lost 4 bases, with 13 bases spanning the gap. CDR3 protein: CASRRGGSYEQYF. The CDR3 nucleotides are TGCGCCAGCAGGCGGGGCGGGTCGTACGAGCAGTACTTC.